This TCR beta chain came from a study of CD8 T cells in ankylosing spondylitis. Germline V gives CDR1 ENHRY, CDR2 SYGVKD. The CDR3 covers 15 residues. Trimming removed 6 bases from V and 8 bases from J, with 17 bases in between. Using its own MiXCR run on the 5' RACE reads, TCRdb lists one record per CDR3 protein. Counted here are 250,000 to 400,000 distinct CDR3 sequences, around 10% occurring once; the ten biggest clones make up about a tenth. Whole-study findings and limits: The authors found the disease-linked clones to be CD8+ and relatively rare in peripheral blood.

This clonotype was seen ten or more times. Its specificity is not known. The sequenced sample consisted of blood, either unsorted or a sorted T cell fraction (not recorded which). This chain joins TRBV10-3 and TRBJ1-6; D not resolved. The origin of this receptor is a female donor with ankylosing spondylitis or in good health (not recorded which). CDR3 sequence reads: CAISFQGNLDSPLHF. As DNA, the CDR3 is TGTGCCATCAGCTTTCAAGGGAATTTGGATTCACCCCTCCACTTT.